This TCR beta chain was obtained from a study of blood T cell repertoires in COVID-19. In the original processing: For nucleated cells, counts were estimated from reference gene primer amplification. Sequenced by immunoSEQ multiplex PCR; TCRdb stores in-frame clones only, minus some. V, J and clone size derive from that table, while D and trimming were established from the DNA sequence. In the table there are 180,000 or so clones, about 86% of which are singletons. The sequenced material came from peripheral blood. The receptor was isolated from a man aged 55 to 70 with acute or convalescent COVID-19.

Here the CDR3 reads CASGANIGYEQYF. In nucleotides, the CDR3 is TGCGCCAGCGGGGCGAATATCGGCTACGAGCAGTACTTC. The chain combines TRBV5-1 with TRBJ2-7; TRBD1 is a possible D gene (5 bases). The ends were cut back, 7 bases at V and 3 bases at J, with 14 bases in the middle. The CDR3 extends over 13 amino acids. Germline V gene sequence: CDR1 SGHRS, CDR2 YFSETQ.